Detailed here is one T cell receptor (beta chain). The data derive from a study of OX40 agonist ivuxolimab in advanced cancers. Per the germline V gene, CDR1 is MNHEY and CDR2 is SVGAGI. V was trimmed by 2 bases and J by 7 bases, leaving 11 bases between them. This CDR3 has 13 amino acids. TCRdb's table, derived via immunoSEQ multiplex PCR, lists solely in-frame clones and lacks some. Here the sample spans 90,000 to 150,000 clones, 85% to 90% being singletons. The clonotype originates from an adult with an advanced solid tumor such as melanoma, head and neck, liver or kidney cancer. The chain employs TRBV6-5 and TRBJ1-1; no clear D gene. The input for sequencing was CD4+ or CD8+ T cells sorted from blood, taken in a trial of the OX40 agonist ivuxolimab. Here the CDR3 reads CASSYRVSSEAFF. CDR3 bases: TGTGCCAGCAGTTACCGAGTGAGTAGTGAAGCTTTCTTT.